This T cell receptor beta chain was captured by sequencing in a study of technical replicates of blood from four donors. With 1 base removed from V and 0 bases from J, the gap between germline ends came to 9 bases. Germline V CDR1 and CDR2: SGHDN, FVKESK. The CDR3 covers 15 residues. Measured with immunoSEQ multiplex PCR; TCRdb has only the in-frame clones, and not every one. In the table there are roughly 87,000 clones, 90% to 95% of which are singletons. V is TRBV14 and J is TRBJ1-2; possibly TRBD1 for D (6 bases). The origin of this receptor is a human donor in good health. Sequencing was done on a sample of T cells isolated from PBMCs. CDR3 protein: CASSQGTAANYGYTF. The CDR3 DNA is TGTGCCAGCAGCCAAGGGACAGCAGCTAACTATGGCTACACCTTC.